Listed below are T cell receptor beta chains from one sample, sequenced in a study of blood T cell repertoires in COVID-19. Libraries were prepared by immunoSEQ multiplex PCR; TCRdb keeps only in-frame clonotypes and omits some of them. The sample shows around 34,000 clones, around four fifths of them seen only once. What was sequenced was peripheral blood. Receptor source: a man in his fifties with acute or convalescent COVID-19. CDR3s include the opening cysteine and the closing phenylalanine or tryptophan. Fields, in order: clone size, D gene, V gene, J gene, CDR3 length, CDR3 protein, CDR3 DNA. D genes are given only for firm matches. For some rows the clone size is stated as once, few or many, or as a class when expanded; others skip it.

size: -; D: -; V: TRBV28; J: TRBJ1-5; length: 15; CDR3: CASSLGGGYNQPQHF; DNA: TGTGCCAGCAGTTTAGGAGGCGGCTACAATCAGCCCCAGCATTTT
size: few; D: -; V: TRBV4-2; J: TRBJ1-2; length: 14; CDR3: CASSQDRGNTGYTF; DNA: TGTGCCAGCAGCCAAGACAGGGGCAACACTGGCTACACCTTC
size: -; D: TRBD1; V: TRBV5-1; J: TRBJ2-7; length: 15; CDR3: CASSTAGTGVFGQYF; DNA: TGCGCCAGCAGCACCGCGGGGACAGGTGTTTTTGGGCAGTACTTC
size: -; D: TRBD1; V: TRBV27; J: TRBJ1-5; length: 15; CDR3: CASSLVATGAQPQHF; DNA: TGTGCCAGCAGTTTGGTAGCGACAGGGGCACAGCCCCAGCATTTT
size: -; D: TRBD1; V: TRBV19; J: TRBJ2-5; length: 15; CDR3: CASSIGDRVPETQYF; DNA: TGTGCCAGTAGTATAGGGGACAGGGTCCCAGAGACCCAGTACTTC
size: -; D: TRBD2; V: TRBV6-1; J: TRBJ2-4; length: 15; CDR3: CASSELPSGSNIQYF; DNA: TGTGCCAGCAGTGAATTGCCTAGCGGGAGCAACATTCAGTACTTC
size: -; D: TRBD1; V: TRBV4-2; J: TRBJ2-7; length: 17; CDR3: CASSQEQRGQGAYEQYF; DNA: TGTGCCAGCAGCCAAGAGCAGCGAGGACAGGGGGCTTACGAGCAGTACTTC
size: -; D: TRBD2; V: TRBV3-1/TRBV3-2; J: TRBJ2-7; length: 13; CDR3: CASSRGGGREQYF; DNA: TGTGCCAGCAGCCGCGGGGGAGGAAGGGAGCAGTACTTC
size: once; D: TRBD1; V: TRBV4-2; J: TRBJ1-4; length: 16; CDR3: CASSQVPGQVYEKLFF; DNA: TGTGCCAGCAGCCAAGTTCCGGGACAGGTATATGAAAAACTGTTTTTT
size: -; D: TRBD1; V: TRBV5-6; J: TRBJ1-4; length: 14; CDR3: CASRQQGAGEKLFF; DNA: TGTGCCAGCAGACAGCAGGGGGCGGGGGAAAAACTGTTTTTT
size: -; D: -; V: TRBV23-1; J: TRBJ2-1; length: 17; CDR3: CASSQPQTGVSYNEQFF; DNA: TGCGCCAGCAGTCAACCTCAGACAGGCGTGTCCTACAATGAGCAGTTCTTC
size: -; D: TRBD1; V: TRBV29-1; J: TRBJ1-1; length: 13; CDR3: CSVVVGQGTEAFF; DNA: TGCAGCGTTGTAGTTGGACAGGGTACTGAAGCTTTCTTT
size: -; D: -; V: TRBV5-1; J: TRBJ2-2; length: 16; CDR3: CASAPRRSWNTGELFF; DNA: TGCGCCAGCGCTCCGCGGAGGTCGTGGAACACCGGGGAGCTGTTTTTT
size: -; D: TRBD2; V: TRBV7-2; J: TRBJ2-3; length: 16; CDR3: CASSSRTSGGTDTQYF; DNA: TGTGCCAGCAGCTCCAGGACTAGCGGGGGGACAGATACGCAGTATTTT
size: -; D: -; V: TRBV14; J: TRBJ2-3; length: 15; CDR3: CASSPDSYSTDTQYF; DNA: TGTGCCAGCAGCCCCGACTCATATAGCACAGATACGCAGTATTTT
size: once; D: TRBD1; V: TRBV30; J: TRBJ1-5; length: 14; CDR3: CAWSVGQGGQPQHF; DNA: TGTGCCTGGAGTGTGGGACAGGGAGGTCAGCCCCAGCATTTT
size: -; D: -; V: TRBV28; J: TRBJ2-1; length: 11; CDR3: CASSFLNEQFF; DNA: TGTGCCAGCAGTTTCTTAAATGAGCAGTTCTTC
size: -; D: -; V: TRBV3-1/TRBV3-2; J: TRBJ2-2; length: 13; CDR3: CASTFTNTGELFF; DNA: TGTGCCAGCACCTTTACAAACACCGGGGAGCTGTTTTTT
size: -; D: TRBD1; V: TRBV6-6; J: TRBJ1-5; length: 15; CDR3: CASSYSSQGDQPQHF; DNA: TGTGCCAGCAGTTACTCGAGTCAGGGGGATCAGCCCCAGCATTTT
size: few; D: TRBD2; V: TRBV5-1; J: TRBJ2-1; length: 15; CDR3: CASSILAGGRNEQFF; DNA: TGCGCCAGCAGCATACTAGCGGGAGGGCGCAATGAGCAGTTCTTC
size: -; D: TRBD1; V: TRBV6-5; J: TRBJ1-1; length: 15; CDR3: CASSPGQGLNTEAFF; DNA: TGTGCCAGCAGTCCCGGACAGGGGTTGAACACTGAAGCTTTCTTT
size: -; D: TRBD1; V: TRBV11-2; J: TRBJ2-7; length: 13; CDR3: CATAQGESYEQYF; DNA: TGTGCCACCGCGCAGGGGGAGAGCTACGAGCAGTACTTC
size: -; D: -; V: TRBV20-1; J: TRBJ1-1; length: 12; CDR3: CSASAGITEAFF; DNA: TGCAGTGCTAGTGCGGGGATCACTGAAGCTTTCTTT
size: -; D: -; V: TRBV27; J: TRBJ2-7; length: 14; CDR3: CASSLQGKSYEQYF; DNA: TGTGCCAGCAGTTTGCAGGGGAAATCCTACGAGCAGTACTTC
size: few; D: -; V: TRBV18; J: TRBJ2-7; length: 17; CDR3: CASSPGLQTRADYEQYF; DNA: TGTGCCAGCTCACCCGGACTTCAGACACGAGCCGACTACGAGCAGTACTTC
size: -; D: TRBD1; V: TRBV5-4; J: TRBJ2-2; length: 18; CDR3: CASSLPGTGALNTGELFF; DNA: TGTGCCAGCAGTTTGCCCGGGACAGGGGCCTTGAACACCGGGGAGCTGTTTTTT
size: -; D: -; V: TRBV4-1; J: TRBJ2-3; length: 16; CDR3: CASSRNLARSTDTQYF; DNA: TGCGCCAGCAGCCGGAACCTAGCGCGAAGCACAGATACGCAGTATTTT
size: -; D: -; V: TRBV9; J: TRBJ2-4; length: 14; CDR3: CASSPPPSGNIQYF; DNA: TGTGCCAGCAGCCCACCGCCGAGCGGGAACATTCAGTACTTC
size: -; D: -; V: TRBV7-6; J: TRBJ2-5; length: 16; CDR3: CASSLETVYPQETQYF; DNA: TGTGCCAGCAGCTTAGAGACAGTGTATCCGCAAGAGACCCAGTACTTC
size: -; D: TRBD2; V: TRBV7-9; J: TRBJ2-3; length: 17; CDR3: CASSFSRGLAATDTQYF; DNA: TGTGCCAGCAGCTTTAGCAGGGGACTAGCGGCCACAGATACGCAGTATTTT
size: -; D: -; V: TRBV4-1; J: TRBJ2-2; length: 15; CDR3: CASGRDTANTGELFF; DNA: TGCGCCAGCGGGAGGGACACCGCGAACACCGGGGAGCTGTTTTTT
size: -; D: -; V: TRBV3-1/TRBV3-2; J: TRBJ1-5; length: 14; CDR3: CASSPPGKDQPQHF; DNA: TGTGCCAGCAGTCCGCCCGGGAAGGATCAGCCCCAGCATTTT
size: -; D: TRBD1; V: TRBV10-3; J: TRBJ1-6; length: 14; CDR3: CAISDRTGRSPLHF; DNA: TGTGCCATCAGTGACCGGACAGGGAGGTCACCCCTCCACTTT
size: -; D: TRBD1; V: TRBV3-1/TRBV3-2; J: TRBJ2-1; length: 16; CDR3: CASSQVPGQGRNEQFF; DNA: TGTGCCAGCAGCCAAGTCCCGGGACAGGGCCGTAATGAGCAGTTCTTC
size: -; D: -; V: TRBV10-1; J: TRBJ2-7; length: 13; CDR3: CASSRTVRDEQYF; DNA: TGCGCCAGCAGTCGAACGGTCAGGGACGAGCAGTACTTC
size: large; D: -; V: TRBV30; J: TRBJ2-3; length: 14; CDR3: CAWREGREADTQYF; DNA: TGTGCCTGGAGGGAGGGCAGGGAGGCAGATACGCAGTATTTT
size: -; D: -; V: TRBV19; J: TRBJ2-1; length: 14; CDR3: CASSMGEGINEQFF; DNA: TGTGCCAGTAGTATGGGAGAAGGGATCAATGAGCAGTTCTTC
size: -; D: -; V: TRBV7-2; J: TRBJ1-5; length: 13; CDR3: CASSRTANQPQHF; DNA: TGTGCCAGCAGCAGGACAGCTAATCAGCCCCAGCATTTT
size: -; D: -; V: TRBV19; J: TRBJ2-5; length: 13; CDR3: CASRSSGEETQYF; DNA: TGTGCCAGTAGAAGTAGCGGCGAAGAGACCCAGTACTTC
size: once; D: -; V: TRBV19; J: TRBJ1-5; length: 16; CDR3: CASSISRQGRHQPQHF; DNA: TGTGCCAGTAGTATCAGTCGGCAGGGAAGACATCAGCCCCAGCATTTT
size: -; D: TRBD1; V: TRBV5-8; J: TRBJ2-1; length: 15; CDR3: CASSLGTGENNEQFF; DNA: TGTGCCAGCAGCCTAGGGACAGGGGAGAATAATGAGCAGTTCTTC
size: once; D: -; V: TRBV10-3; J: TRBJ2-2; length: 15; CDR3: CAISAEGTNTGELFF; DNA: TGTGCCATCAGTGCGGAGGGGACGAACACCGGGGAGCTGTTTTTT
size: -; D: -; V: TRBV6-5; J: TRBJ1-3; length: 15; CDR3: CASSQDTFSGNTIYF; DNA: TGTGCCAGCAGCCAAGACACTTTCTCTGGAAACACCATATATTTT
size: -; D: -; V: TRBV4-2; J: TRBJ1-2; length: 16; CDR3: CASSSKSWQGVDGYTF; DNA: TGTGCCAGCAGCTCCAAATCGTGGCAGGGCGTGGATGGCTACACCTTC
size: -; D: TRBD1; V: TRBV28; J: TRBJ2-7; length: 15; CDR3: CASSAMRTGIHEQYF; DNA: TGTGCCAGCAGTGCAATGCGGACAGGGATCCACGAGCAGTACTTC
size: -; D: -; V: TRBV13; J: TRBJ1-6; length: 15; CDR3: CASSLMGGRGSPLHF; DNA: TGTGCCAGCAGCTTAATGGGGGGGAGAGGTTCACCCCTCCACTTT
size: -; D: TRBD2; V: TRBV5-1; J: TRBJ2-1; length: 12; CDR3: CASSLGEGEQFF; DNA: TGCGCCAGCAGCTTGGGGGAGGGTGAGCAGTTCTTC
size: -; D: -; V: TRBV19; J: TRBJ1-2; length: 11; CDR3: CASSLGLSYTF; DNA: TGTGCCAGTAGTTTGGGACTATCCTACACCTTC
size: -; D: TRBD1; V: TRBV7-9; J: TRBJ2-2; length: 15; CDR3: CASSPSTGGRGELFF; DNA: TGTGCCAGCAGCCCCTCGACAGGGGGTCGCGGGGAGCTGTTTTTT
size: -; D: TRBD1; V: TRBV6-6; J: TRBJ2-3; length: 15; CDR3: CASSQGTGDTDTQYF; DNA: TGTGCCAGCAGCCAAGGGACAGGGGACACAGATACGCAGTATTTT
size: -; D: -; V: TRBV5-4; J: TRBJ2-7; length: 13; CDR3: CASSTDRSYEQYF; DNA: TGTGCCAGCAGCACCGACAGGAGCTACGAGCAGTACTTC
size: -; D: -; V: TRBV28; J: TRBJ2-1; length: 12; CDR3: CASRGSYNEQFF; DNA: TGTGCCAGCCGCGGCTCCTACAATGAGCAGTTCTTC
size: -; D: -; V: TRBV7-9; J: TRBJ2-7; length: 13; CDR3: CASSSNYPYEQYF; DNA: TGTGCCAGCAGCTCGAACTACCCCTACGAGCAGTACTTC